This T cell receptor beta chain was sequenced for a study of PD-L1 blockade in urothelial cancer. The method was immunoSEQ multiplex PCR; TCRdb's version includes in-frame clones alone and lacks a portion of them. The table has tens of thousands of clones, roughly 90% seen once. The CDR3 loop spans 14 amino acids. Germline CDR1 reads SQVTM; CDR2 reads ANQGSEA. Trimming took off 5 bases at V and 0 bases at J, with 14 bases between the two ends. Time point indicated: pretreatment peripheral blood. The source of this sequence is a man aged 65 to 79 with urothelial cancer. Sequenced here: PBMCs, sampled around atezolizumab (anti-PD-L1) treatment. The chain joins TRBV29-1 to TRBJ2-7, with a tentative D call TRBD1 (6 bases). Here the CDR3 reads CSVQQGLSSYEQYF. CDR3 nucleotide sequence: TGCAGCGTTCAACAGGGTCTGAGCTCCTACGAGCAGTACTTC.